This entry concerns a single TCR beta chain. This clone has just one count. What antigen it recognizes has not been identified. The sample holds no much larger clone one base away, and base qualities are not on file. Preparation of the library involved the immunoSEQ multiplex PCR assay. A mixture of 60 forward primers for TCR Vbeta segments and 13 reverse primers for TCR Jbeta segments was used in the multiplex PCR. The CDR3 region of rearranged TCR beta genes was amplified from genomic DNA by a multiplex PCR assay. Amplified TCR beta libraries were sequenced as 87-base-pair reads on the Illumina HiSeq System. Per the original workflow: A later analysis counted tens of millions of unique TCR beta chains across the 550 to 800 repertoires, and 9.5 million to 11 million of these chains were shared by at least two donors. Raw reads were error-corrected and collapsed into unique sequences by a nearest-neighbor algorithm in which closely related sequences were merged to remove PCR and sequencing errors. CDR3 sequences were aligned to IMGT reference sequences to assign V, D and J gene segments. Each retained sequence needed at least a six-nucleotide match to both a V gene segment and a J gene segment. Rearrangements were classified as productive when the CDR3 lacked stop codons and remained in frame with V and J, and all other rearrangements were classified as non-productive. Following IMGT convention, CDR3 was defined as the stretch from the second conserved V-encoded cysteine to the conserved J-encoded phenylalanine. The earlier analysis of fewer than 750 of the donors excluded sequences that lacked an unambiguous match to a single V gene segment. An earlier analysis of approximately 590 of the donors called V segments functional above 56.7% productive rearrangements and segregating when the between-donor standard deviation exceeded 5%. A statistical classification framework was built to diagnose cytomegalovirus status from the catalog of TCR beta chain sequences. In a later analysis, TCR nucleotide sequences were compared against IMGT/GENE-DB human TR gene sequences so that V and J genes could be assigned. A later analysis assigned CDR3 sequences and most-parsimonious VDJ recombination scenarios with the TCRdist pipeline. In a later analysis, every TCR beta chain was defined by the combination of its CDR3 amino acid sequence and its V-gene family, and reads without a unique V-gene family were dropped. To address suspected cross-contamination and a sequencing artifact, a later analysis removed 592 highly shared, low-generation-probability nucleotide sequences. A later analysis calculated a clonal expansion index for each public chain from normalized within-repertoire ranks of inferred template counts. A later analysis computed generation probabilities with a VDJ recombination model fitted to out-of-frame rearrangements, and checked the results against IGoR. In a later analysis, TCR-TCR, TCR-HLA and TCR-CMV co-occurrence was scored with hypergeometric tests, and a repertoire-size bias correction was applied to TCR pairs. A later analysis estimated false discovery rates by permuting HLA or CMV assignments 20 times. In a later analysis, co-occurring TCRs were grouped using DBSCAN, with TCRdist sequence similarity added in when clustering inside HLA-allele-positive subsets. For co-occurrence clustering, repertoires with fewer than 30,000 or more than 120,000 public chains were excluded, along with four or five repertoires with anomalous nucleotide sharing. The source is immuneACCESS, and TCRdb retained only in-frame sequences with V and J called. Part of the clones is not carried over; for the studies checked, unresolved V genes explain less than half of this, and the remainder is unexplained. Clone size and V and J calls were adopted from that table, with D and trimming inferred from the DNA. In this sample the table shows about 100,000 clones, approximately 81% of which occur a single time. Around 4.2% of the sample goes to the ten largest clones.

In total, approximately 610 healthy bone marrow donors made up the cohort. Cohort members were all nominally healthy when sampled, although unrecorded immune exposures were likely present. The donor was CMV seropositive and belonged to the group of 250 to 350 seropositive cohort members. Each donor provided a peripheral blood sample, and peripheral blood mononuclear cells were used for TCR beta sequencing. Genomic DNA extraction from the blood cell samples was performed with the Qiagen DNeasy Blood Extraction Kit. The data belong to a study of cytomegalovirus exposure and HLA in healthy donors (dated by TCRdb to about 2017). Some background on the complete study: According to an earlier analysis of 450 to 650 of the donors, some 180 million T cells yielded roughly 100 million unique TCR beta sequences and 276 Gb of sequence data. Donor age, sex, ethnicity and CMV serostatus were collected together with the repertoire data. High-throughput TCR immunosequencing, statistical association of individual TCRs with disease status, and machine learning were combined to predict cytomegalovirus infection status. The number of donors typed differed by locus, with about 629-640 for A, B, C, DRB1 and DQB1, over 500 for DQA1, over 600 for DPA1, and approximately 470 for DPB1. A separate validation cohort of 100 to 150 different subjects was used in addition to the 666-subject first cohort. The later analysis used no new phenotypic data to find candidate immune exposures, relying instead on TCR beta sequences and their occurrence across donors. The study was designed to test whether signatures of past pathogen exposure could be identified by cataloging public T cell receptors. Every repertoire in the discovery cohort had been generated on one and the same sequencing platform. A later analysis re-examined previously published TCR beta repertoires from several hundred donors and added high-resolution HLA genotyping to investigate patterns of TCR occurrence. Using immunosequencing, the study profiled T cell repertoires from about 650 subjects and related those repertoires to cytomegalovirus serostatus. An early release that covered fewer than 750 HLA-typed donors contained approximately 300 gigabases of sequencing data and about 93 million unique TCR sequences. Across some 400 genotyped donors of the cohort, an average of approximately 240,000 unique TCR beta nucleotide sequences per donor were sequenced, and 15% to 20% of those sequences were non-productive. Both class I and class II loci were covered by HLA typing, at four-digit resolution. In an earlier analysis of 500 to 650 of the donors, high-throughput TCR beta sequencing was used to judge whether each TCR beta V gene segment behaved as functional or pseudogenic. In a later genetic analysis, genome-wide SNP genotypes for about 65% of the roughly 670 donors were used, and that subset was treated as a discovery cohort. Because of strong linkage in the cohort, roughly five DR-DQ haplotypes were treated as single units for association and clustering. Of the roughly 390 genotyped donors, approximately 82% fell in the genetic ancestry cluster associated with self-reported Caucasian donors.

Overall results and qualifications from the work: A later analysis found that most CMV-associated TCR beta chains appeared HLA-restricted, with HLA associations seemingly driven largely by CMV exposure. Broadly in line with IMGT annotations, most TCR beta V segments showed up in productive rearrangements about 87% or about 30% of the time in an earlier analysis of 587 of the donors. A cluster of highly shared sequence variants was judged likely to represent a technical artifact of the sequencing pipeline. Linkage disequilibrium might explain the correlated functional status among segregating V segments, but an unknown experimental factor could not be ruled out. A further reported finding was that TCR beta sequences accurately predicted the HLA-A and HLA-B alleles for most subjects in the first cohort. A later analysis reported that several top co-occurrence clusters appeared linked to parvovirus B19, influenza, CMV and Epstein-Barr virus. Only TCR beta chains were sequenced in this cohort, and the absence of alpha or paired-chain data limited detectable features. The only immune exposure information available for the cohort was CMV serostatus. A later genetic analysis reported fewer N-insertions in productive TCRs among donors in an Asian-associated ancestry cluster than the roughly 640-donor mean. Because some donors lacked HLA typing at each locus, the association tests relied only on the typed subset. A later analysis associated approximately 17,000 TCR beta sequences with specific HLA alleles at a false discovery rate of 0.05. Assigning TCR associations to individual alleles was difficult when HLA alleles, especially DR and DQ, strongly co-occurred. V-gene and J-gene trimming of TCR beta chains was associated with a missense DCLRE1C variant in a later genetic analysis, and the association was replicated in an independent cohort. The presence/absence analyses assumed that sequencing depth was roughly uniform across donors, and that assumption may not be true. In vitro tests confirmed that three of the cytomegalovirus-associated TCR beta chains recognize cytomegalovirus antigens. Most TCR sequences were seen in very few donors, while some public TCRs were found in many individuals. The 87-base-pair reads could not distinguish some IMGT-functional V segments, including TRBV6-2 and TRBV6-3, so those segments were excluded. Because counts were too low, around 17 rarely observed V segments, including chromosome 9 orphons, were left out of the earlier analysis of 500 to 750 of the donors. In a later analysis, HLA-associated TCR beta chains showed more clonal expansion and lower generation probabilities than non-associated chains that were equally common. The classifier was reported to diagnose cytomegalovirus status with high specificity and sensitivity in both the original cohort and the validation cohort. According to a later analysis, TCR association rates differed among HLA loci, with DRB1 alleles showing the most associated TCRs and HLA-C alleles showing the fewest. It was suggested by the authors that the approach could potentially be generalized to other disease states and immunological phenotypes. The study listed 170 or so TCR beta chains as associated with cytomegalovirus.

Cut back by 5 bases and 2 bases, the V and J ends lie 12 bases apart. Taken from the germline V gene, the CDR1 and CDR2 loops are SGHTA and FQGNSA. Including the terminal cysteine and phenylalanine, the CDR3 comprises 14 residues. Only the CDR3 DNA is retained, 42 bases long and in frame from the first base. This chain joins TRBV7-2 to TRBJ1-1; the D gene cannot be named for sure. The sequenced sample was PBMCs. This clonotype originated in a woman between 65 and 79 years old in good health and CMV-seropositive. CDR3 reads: CASSITGSNTEAFF. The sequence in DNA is TGTGCCAGCAGCATAACCGGGTCCAACACTGAAGCTTTCTTT.